These T cell receptor beta chains were read from a single sample in a study of CD8+ T cells in alopecia areata. TCRdb's table, derived via immunoSEQ multiplex PCR, lists solely in-frame clones and lacks some. The sample carries approximately 170,000 clones, 50% to 60% recorded once. Sequences were derived from CD4+ T cells sorted from blood, sampled at week 4, from a patient treated with tofacitinib. The receptors come from a human donor with alopecia areata. Each CDR3 is given with its conserved first and last residue. A D gene is named only where the DNA matches it firmly. Clone size appears in some rows only: once, few, many, or a class for an expanded clone.

abundance	d_gene	v_gene	CDR3aa
NA	TRBD2	TRBV11-3	CASSSGTSGQETQYF
few	NA	TRBV19	CASSPRQPNQPQHF
NA	NA	TRBV11-2	CASSPTKDTQYF
NA	NA	TRBV27	CASSVNRARETQYF
few	TRBD2	TRBV7-2	CASSSTRTSGSIGEQYF
NA	NA	TRBV29-1	CSAEGPTRTKNIQYF
NA	NA	TRBV7-9	CASSLVGAAKNIQYF
few	TRBD1	TRBV2	CASDRGLSYGYTF
few	NA	TRBV29-1	CSVERPDSTDTQYF
few	NA	TRBV4-3	CASSQVFTSSAGANVLTF
NA	NA	TRBV7-2	CASSLEDGYEQYF
few	NA	TRBV15	CATSRDIGGSLDIQYF
NA	NA	TRBV29-1	CSVPPAGVTDTQYF